This T cell receptor beta chain is drawn from a study of CD8+CD57+ T cells in acquired aplastic anemia. The overall study: The study obtained an average of about 3.1 ug of DNA from sorted CD4+ and CD8+ cells. General study results and limits: A significant difference in CD8+ Simpson's diversity between patients and controls was not found. Found in both controls and patients were around 29 CD8+ CDR3 sequences.

All sequencing subjects had displayed CD8+CD57+ cell expansion on flow cytometry. The patients, all of them, had severe acquired aplastic anemia. With regard to this clonotype: Its target is not known.

Profiling of TCR beta VDJ combinations and CDR3 sequences used genomic DNA as template. Via MiXCR, TCRdb re-called the reads, giving one row per CDR3 protein. The repertoire holds 210,000 or so distinct CDR3 sequences, with approximately 51% as singletons. Germline V gene lookup returns CDR1 LGHDT and CDR2 YNNKEL (reference sequence). The CDR3 is 17 amino acids. Trimming at V came to 1 base and at J to 3 bases, leaving 5 bases not matched to a gene. The sequencing input was sorted CD4+, CD8+, or CD8+CD57+ T cells (not recorded which) from PBMCs. The clonotype originates from a human donor with aplastic anemia. The chain joins TRBV3-1 to TRBJ1-4; 10 positions agree with TRBD1. The CDR3: CASSQGDRGPPNEKLFF. Written as DNA, the CDR3 is TGTGCCAGCAGCCAAGGGGACAGGGGACCACCTAATGAAAAACTGTTTTTT.